These 4 T cell receptor beta chains came from one sample sequenced in a study of cytomegalovirus exposure and HLA in healthy donors. Here immunoSEQ multiplex PCR was the method, and the copy in TCRdb shows in-frame clones only, minus some. The sample carries some 140,000 clones, almost 85% recorded once. The sequencing input was PBMCs. Receptors were obtained from a man aged 25-45 years in good health and CMV-seropositive.

The chain links TRBV7-8 to TRBJ1-1; TRBD1 matches 8 bases. CDR3 length: 15 residues. The V segment lost 3 bases and the J segment 0 bases; nucleotides outside the gene matches: 3. From germline, CDR1 is SGHVS and CDR2 FQNEAQ. As DNA, the CDR3 is TGTGCCAGCAGCTTTTACAGGGGGTTGAACACTGAAGCTTTCTTT. Protein product: CASSFYRGLNTEAFF.

J is TRBJ2-1 and V is TRBV9; D might be TRBD2 (5 bases). Trimming cost V 4 bases and J 3 bases, with 17 bases left between them. The CDR3 covers 16 residues. CDR1 SGDLS and CDR2 YYNGEE come from the germline V gene. CDR3 nucleotides: TGTGCCAGCAGCTGGGGAGTCCAAATAGACTACAATGAGCAGTTCTTC. Translated: CASSWGVQIDYNEQFF.

This rearrangement joins TRBV18 to TRBJ2-7; D perhaps matches TRBD1 (5 bases). CDR1 is KGHSH and CDR2 is LQKENI in the germline V gene. This CDR3 is built from 14 residues. V was trimmed by 4 bases and J by 0 bases, leaving 10 bases between them. The CDR3 DNA reads as TGTGCCAGCTCACTGATGACAGACTCCTACGAGCAGTACTTC. Amino acid sequence: CASSLMTDSYEQYF.

This clone has a handful of counts. The chain links TRBV11-2 to TRBJ1-2, with TRBD1 identical over 7 bases. This CDR3 comprises 14 residues. CDR1 SGHAT and CDR2 FQNNGV come from the germline V gene. V dropped 3 bases and J dropped 7; count of bases not matched to a gene: 8. The CDR3 loop is CASSLTWTGGGYTF. In DNA, the CDR3 is TGTGCCAGCAGCTTGACGTGGACAGGAGGTGGCTACACCTTC.